This TCR beta chain stems from a study of cytomegalovirus exposure and HLA in healthy donors. This clone was counted a few times. The ends lost 5 bases at V and 6 bases at J; junction bases unmatched: 4. CDR3 length equals 14 residues. Germline V gene lookup returns CDR1 SGHTA and CDR2 FQGNSA. The PCR had 60 Vbeta and 13 Jbeta primers. Method: immunoSEQ multiplex PCR; TCRdb's copy keeps in-frame clones and lacks some. The table includes some 130,000 clones, 74% detected once. Sequences were obtained from PBMCs. This chain uses TRBV7-2 with TRBJ1-5, with 10 bases fitting TRBD1. This clonotype was sampled from a woman aged 45-65 years in good health and CMV-seropositive. This chain's CDR3 is CASSDRGRGQPQHF. The CDR3 coding sequence is TGTGCCAGCAGCGACAGGGGGCGCGGTCAGCCCCAGCATTTT. Combining the CDR3 with reference TRBV7-2 and TRBJ1-5 gives the whole variable domain GAGVSQSPSNKVTEKGKDVELRCDPISGHTALYWYRQSLGQGLEFLIYFQGNSAPDKSGLPSDRFSAERTGGSVSTLTIQRTQQEDSAVYLCASSDRGRGQPQHFGDGTRLSIL.